Presented here are 22 T cell receptor beta chains from one specimen sequenced in a study of blood T cell repertoires in COVID-19 (dated by TCRdb to 2018 to 2020). The library was prepared using the immunoSEQ multiplex PCR assay. In its TCRdb copy, this immuneACCESS table keeps in-frame sequences only and misses some clones. Where compared with another copy, unresolved V genes explain less than half of these, and the others have no known cause. Recorded for this sample are roughly 57,000 clones; over 75% of them occurred a single time. Of the sample, about 7.2% is held by the ten largest clones. Material: peripheral blood. These receptors came from a man between 60 and 75 years old with active or convalescent COVID-19.

The chain combines TRBV21-1 with TRBJ2-3; TRBD2 reflects the table's D call only, with no check against the DNA. TRBV21-1 is annotated as a pseudogene. The CDR3 consists of 14 residues. In DNA form, the CDR3 reads TGTGCCCGCCGACTAGCGCGTAGCACAGATACGCAGTATTTT. Translated: CARRLARSTDTQYF.

V is TRBV6-6 and J is TRBJ2-6; D is ambiguous. The ends were cut back, 0 bases at V and 8 bases at J, with 8 bases in the middle. Germline-derived CDR1 and CDR2 are MNHNY and SVGAGI (reference sequence). The CDR3 loop spans 14 amino acids. The chain's CDR3 is CASSYSTSSNVLTF. CDR3 in DNA: TGTGCCAGCAGTTACTCCACATCCTCCAACGTCCTGACTTTC.

This clone was picked up a small number of times. This chain joins TRBV5-6 and TRBJ2-1; 9 bases match TRBD2. There are 15 residues in the CDR3. CDR1 and CDR2 (germline): SGHDT, YYEEEE. V shed 5 bases, J shed 6 bases, and the junction held 9 bases outside the gene matches. The DNA of the CDR3 is TGTGCCAGCAGGGAGGCGGGAGGGCCGGGCAATGAGCAGTTCTTC. Translated: CASREAGGPGNEQFF.

In its sample, this clone was seen once. The chain couples TRBV18 to TRBJ1-5, with D tentatively TRBD1 (5 bases). The V end lost 1 base, the J end lost 1 base, and 8 bases lay between the germline ends. CDR3 length: 15 residues. Germline lookup yields CDR1 KGHSH and CDR2 LQKENI. The CDR3 loop is CASSPRGGSNQPQHF. CDR3 DNA sequence: TGTGCCAGCTCACCACGTGGGGGGAGCAATCAGCCCCAGCATTTT.

The chain joins TRBV2 to TRBJ2-2, with D perhaps TRBD2 (5 bases). CDR1 SNHLY and CDR2 FYNNEI come from the germline V gene. The CDR3 covers 14 residues. V was shortened by 7 bases and J by 7 bases, with 16 bases between the two germline ends. The DNA of the CDR3 is TGTGCCAGCACCGAGAGGGAGAGGAGCGGGGAGCTGTTTTTT. It specifies CASTERERSGELFF.

The rearrangement links TRBV28 to TRBJ1-2, with TRBD1 identical over 9 bases. Unmatched junction bases numbered 3, after V lost 6 bases and J lost 7 bases. This CDR3 is 12 amino acids long. Germline V gives CDR1 MDHEN, CDR2 SYDVKM. The CDR3 here is CASRTGGSGYTF. CDR3 sequence (DNA): TGTGCCAGCAGGACAGGGGGTTCTGGCTACACCTTC.

The V and J genes are TRBV28 and TRBJ2-7; D may be TRBD2 (5 bases). Germline-derived CDR1 and CDR2 are MDHEN and SYDVKM. Trimming left V 1 base short and J 0 bases short, with 10 bases between. This CDR3 is built from 15 residues. The CDR3 region is CASSLSGGHSYEQYF. The DNA for the CDR3 is TGTGCCAGCAGTTTATCCGGCGGGCACTCCTACGAGCAGTACTTC. The full variable domain, its missing parts supplied by reference TRBV28 and TRBJ2-7, is DVKVTQSSRYLVKRTGEKVFLECVQDMDHENMFWYRQDPGLGLRLIYFSYDVKMKEKGDIPEGYSVSREKKERFSLILESASTNQTSMYLCASSLSGGHSYEQYFGPGTRLTVT.

In its sample, this clone was seen once. V is TRBV9 and J is TRBJ1-6; D is possibly TRBD1 (5 bases). Germline-derived CDR1 and CDR2 are SGDLS and YYNGEE. This CDR3 is 17 amino acids long. The V end lost 3 bases, the J end lost 7 bases, and 20 bases lay between the germline ends. The CDR3 nucleotides are TGTGCCAGCAGCGCTGGGGGGGGTGTCCGGCCGAATTCACCCCTCCACTTT. Its translation is CASSAGGGVRPNSPLHF.

This chain connects TRBV21-1 to TRBJ1-3; the D call TRBD1 from the table was never checked on the DNA. TRBV21-1 is shown as a pseudogene. This CDR3 contains 15 residues. The CDR3 protein is CASSAMDRCGNTIYF. The CDR3 DNA is TGTGCCAGCAGCGCCATGGACAGGTGTGGAAACACCATATATTTT.

The chain employs TRBV4-1 and TRBJ1-4, with TRBD1 identical over 7 bases. This CDR3 is built from 14 residues. V lost 4 bases and J lost 7; bases outside the gene matches: 6. From germline, CDR1 is MGHRA and CDR2 YSYEKL. CDR3: CASSPTGSVEKLFF. CDR3 nucleotides: TGCGCCAGCAGCCCGACAGGGTCGGTTGAAAAACTGTTTTTT.

J is TRBJ2-7 and V is TRBV6-5; TRBD2 matches at 11 bases. The CDR3 is 15 amino acids. Germline V gives CDR1 MNHEY, CDR2 SVGAGI. With V trimmed by 6 bases and J by 2 bases, 6 bases remained unmatched. The CDR3 protein is CASSALAGDPYEQYF. CDR3 nucleotide sequence: TGTGCCAGCAGCGCACTAGCGGGAGACCCCTACGAGCAGTACTTC.

The gene calls are TRBV2 and TRBJ1-2; no reliable D call. V was pared by 4 bases and J by 3 bases, with 15 bases between. The CDR3 sequence is 15 residues long. Germline assignment: CDR1 SNHLY and CDR2 FYNNEI. The CDR3 sequence is CASSARYAIDYGYTF. In DNA form, the CDR3 reads TGTGCCAGCAGTGCCCGGTACGCCATAGACTATGGCTACACCTTC. The variable domain in full, completed from reference TRBV2 and TRBJ1-2, reads EPEVTQTPSHQVTQMGQEVILRCVPISNHLYFYWYRQILGQKVEFLVSFYNNEISEKSEIFDDQFSVERPDGSNFTLKIRSTKLEDSAMYFCASSARYAIDYGYTFGSGTRLTVV.

The chain is built from TRBV24-1 and TRBJ2-3; TRBD1 matches 7 bases. The CDR3 is 13 amino acids. Trimming removed 9 bases from V and 2 bases from J; junction bases left unmatched: 4. CDR1 and CDR2 (germline): KGHDR, SFDVKD. The CDR3 region has the DNA TGTGCCACCGAGGGACAGAACACAGATACGCAGTATTTT. It codes for CATEGQNTDTQYF.

CDR3 protein: CASSLTGTGDIQYF. Written as DNA, the CDR3 is TGTGCCAGCTCACTTACCGGGACAGGGGACATTCAGTACTTC. The genes are TRBV18 and TRBJ2-4; 10 bases are shared with TRBD1. Trimming at V came to 4 bases and at J to 8 bases, leaving 5 bases not matched to a gene. The CDR3 runs 14 residues. CDR1 is KGHSH and CDR2 is LQKENI in the germline V gene.

The J gene is TRBJ2-5, the V gene TRBV6-4; D unclear. V was trimmed by 3 bases and J by 5 bases, leaving 4 bases between them. The CDR3 is made up of 11 amino acids. Germline V gene lookup returns CDR1 MRHNA and CDR2 SNTAGT. The CDR3 loop is CASSERETQYF. Written as DNA, the CDR3 is TGTGCCAGCAGTGAGAGGGAGACCCAGTACTTC.

The rearrangement joins TRBV28 to TRBJ2-7; 9 nucleotides line up with TRBD1. The germline V gene encodes CDR1 MDHEN and CDR2 SYDVKM. V shed 6 bases, J shed 5 bases, and the junction held 5 bases outside the gene matches. This CDR3 is 13 amino acids long. The DNA for the CDR3 is TGTGCCAGCAGAGGACAGGGGCTCAACGAGCAGTACTTC. Translating gives CASRGQGLNEQYF.

The chain couples TRBV9 to TRBJ2-7; D remains unclear. V was pared by 6 bases and J by 0 bases, with 10 bases between. The CDR3 has 13 amino acids. Germline V gene data show CDR1 as SGDLS and CDR2 as YYNGEE. The CDR3 DNA follows: TGTGCCAGCAATAATCCGGGCTCCTACGAGCAGTACTTC. Translated, it gives CASNNPGSYEQYF.

The CDR3 sequence is CASSLGLAGTTGELFF. The CDR3, as DNA: TGCGCCAGCAGCCTCGGACTAGCGGGGACCACCGGGGAGCTGTTTTTT. V usage is TRBV5-1 and J usage is TRBJ2-2; TRBD2 matches at 12 bases. CDR1 SGHRS and CDR2 YFSETQ come from the germline V gene. The CDR3 is 16 residues long. After removal of 4 bases from V and 4 bases from J, the junction contained 5 bases not matched to a gene. Full variable domain (outside the CDR3, taken from reference TRBV5-1 and TRBJ2-2): KAGVTQTPRYLIKTRGQQVTLSCSPISGHRSVSWYQQTPGQGLQFLFEYFSETQRNKGNFPGRFSGRQFSNSRSEMNVSTLELGDSALYLCASSLGLAGTTGELFFGEGSRLTVL.

This clone appeared once. V is TRBV18 and J is TRBJ1-6; 9 nucleotides align to TRBD1. The V gene end was trimmed by 4 bases and the J gene end by 7 bases; junction bases not matched to a gene: 2. CDR3 length: 14 residues. CDR1 is KGHSH and CDR2 is LQKENI in the germline V gene. CDR3 residues: CASSRDRDNSPLHF. CDR3 DNA sequence: TGTGCCAGCTCACGGGACAGGGACAATTCACCCCTCCACTTT.

The V call is TRBV29-1, the J call TRBJ1-5; no firm D call. CDR3 length: 12 residues. The V end lost 3 bases, the J end lost 4 bases, and 7 bases lay between the germline ends. CDR1 is SQVTM and CDR2 is ANQGSEA in the germline V gene. The CDR3 reads CSVEGTNQPQHF. CDR3 coding DNA: TGCAGCGTTGAGGGCACGAATCAGCCCCAGCATTTT.

The chain joins TRBV30 to TRBJ2-5; the match to TRBD2 covers 14 bases. CDR1 is GTSNPN, CDR2 SVGIG, per germline (reference sequence). This CDR3 region has 16 residues. V was clipped by 2 bases and J by 5 bases; unmatched bases: 7. The CDR3 nucleotides are TGTGCCTGGAGTCCGGGACTAGCGGGAGTGGGGGAGACCCAGTACTTC. The encoded protein is CAWSPGLAGVGETQYF.

This clone was seen a few times. This rearrangement joins TRBV7-8 to TRBJ2-7, with D possibly matching TRBD1 (5 bases). CDR1 and CDR2 (germline): SGHVS, FQNEAQ. V was pared by 2 bases and J by 1 base, with 12 bases between. This CDR3 spans 15 amino acids. CDR3 sequence (DNA): TGTGCCAGCAGCTTAAGCAGGGCGGAGTCCTACGAGCAGTACTTC. Protein sequence: CASSLSRAESYEQYF.